Listed here are 3 T cell receptor beta chains from one sample, sequenced in a study of blood T cell repertoires in COVID-19. Some clones are missing from TCRdb's copy, which holds only in-frame ones; the method was immunoSEQ multiplex PCR. Here the sample spans 150,000 to 180,000 clones, roughly four fifths being singletons. The sample consisted of peripheral blood. The source is a man older than 75 with acute or convalescent COVID-19.

This clone was detected only once. The rearrangement uses TRBV10-3 and TRBJ2-3; 15 positions match TRBD2. J gave up 1 base and V 7 bases, and 9 bases lay outside the gene matches. Germline V gene sequence: CDR1 ENHRY, CDR2 SYGVKD. The length of the CDR3 is 18 residues. This chain's CDR3 is CAIKKGLAGGRGTDTQYF. DNA for the CDR3: TGTGCCATCAAAAAGGGACTAGCGGGGGGAAGGGGCACAGATACGCAGTATTTT.

J is TRBJ2-5 and V is TRBV6-5; unclear D gene. Trimming removed 0 bases at V and 2 bases at J, with 10 bases between. The CDR3 runs 15 residues. Germline V CDR1 and CDR2: MNHEY, SVGAGI. The CDR3 region has the DNA TGTGCCAGCAGTTACTCGTGGGCTTTTCAAGAGACCCAGTACTTC. It translates to CASSYSWAFQETQYF.

The chain couples TRBV30 to TRBJ1-2, with D possibly being TRBD1 (5 bases). CDR3 length: 13 amino acids. The V gene lost 0 bases and the J gene lost 4 bases, with 9 bases spanning the gap. Germline V gene lookup returns CDR1 GTSNPN and CDR2 SVGIG (reference sequence). The CDR3 here is CAWSVEGTYGYTF. The CDR3 DNA reads as TGTGCCTGGAGTGTGGAGGGGACCTATGGCTACACCTTC.